This TCR beta chain was profiled in a study of control samples from healthy donors and cancer patients. V was clipped by 10 bases and J by 1 base; unmatched bases: 9. This CDR3 has 14 amino acids. Looked up from germline, CDR1 is SGHTA and CDR2 is FQGNSA. Some clones are missing from TCRdb's copy, which holds only in-frame ones; the method was immunoSEQ multiplex PCR. The sample consists of 150,000 to 160,000 clones, over 85% of them appearing once. This TCR was sampled from a man in his forties in good health. Sequencing input: blood. The J gene is TRBJ1-1, the V gene TRBV7-2; 7 bases map to TRBD1. CDR3 nucleotide sequence: TGTGCCATCAGGGGGTATCAAGGGAACACTGAAGCTTTCTTT. Residues: CAIRGYQGNTEAFF. The entire variable domain, with the rest obtained from reference TRBV7-2 and TRBJ1-1, is as follows: GAGVSQSPSNKVTEKGKDVELRCDPISGHTALYWYRQSLGQGLEFLIYFQGNSAPDKSGLPSDRFSAERTGGSVSTLTIQRTQQEDSAVYLCAIRGYQGNTEAFFGQGTRLTVV.